The 32 T cell receptor beta chains below were found in one sample sequenced in a study of cytomegalovirus exposure and HLA in healthy donors. Libraries were prepared by immunoSEQ multiplex PCR; TCRdb keeps only in-frame clonotypes and omits some of them. The sample shows about 82,000 clones, roughly 93% of them seen only once. What was sequenced was PBMCs. Receptor source: a man aged 18 to 30 in good health and CMV-seronegative.

V usage is TRBV2 and J usage is TRBJ1-2; 8 bases are shared with TRBD1. Germline CDR1 is SNHLY and CDR2 is FYNNEI. V lost 2 bases to trimming and J lost 4 bases; unmatched junction nucleotides: 6. The CDR3 length is 15 residues. CDR3 sequence: CASSEQGARSYGYTF. The CDR3 bases are TGTGCCAGCAGTGAACAGGGGGCCCGGAGCTATGGCTACACCTTC.

This sequence joins TRBV6-1 and TRBJ1-1; 7 nucleotides align to TRBD1. This CDR3 contains 14 residues. Germline V gene data show CDR1 as MNHNS and CDR2 as SASEGT. Trimming took 5 bases from V and 1 from J; bases not matched to a gene: 4. The DNA for the CDR3 is TGTGCCAGCAGTTGGGACAGATCGAACACTGAAGCTTTCTTT. Residues: CASSWDRSNTEAFF.

The J gene is TRBJ2-7, the V gene TRBV5-4, with D possibly being TRBD2 (5 bases). Germline assignment: CDR1 SGHNT and CDR2 YYREEE (reference sequence). The CDR3 sequence is 14 residues long. Trimming pared 0 bases from V and 0 bases from J, leaving 7 bases between. CDR3 region: CASSLDRGSYEQYF. The DNA for the CDR3 is TGTGCCAGCAGCTTGGATCGGGGCTCCTACGAGCAGTACTTC. Looking up the rest from reference TRBV5-4 and TRBJ2-7 gives the full variable domain: ETGVTQSPTHLIKTRGQQVTLRCSSQSGHNTVSWYQQALGQGPQFIFQYYREEENGRGNFPPRFSGLQFPNYSSELNVNALELDDSALYLCASSLDRGSYEQYFGPGTRLTVT.

The rearrangement uses TRBV5-6 and TRBJ2-7; D not certain. The germline V and J ends were trimmed by 2 bases and 6 bases, with 9 bases remaining between them. CDR1 SGHDT and CDR2 YYEEEE come from the germline V gene. The CDR3 is made up of 12 amino acids. The CDR3 here is CASSLQSAEQYF. CDR3 DNA: TGTGCCAGCAGCTTACAGTCCGCCGAGCAGTACTTC.

The chain is built from TRBV10-3 and TRBJ1-5, with D possibly TRBD1 on 5 matching bases. Trimming cost V 3 bases and J 2 bases, with 8 bases left between them. The CDR3 contains 14 residues. The germline V gene has CDR1 ENHRY and CDR2 SYGVKD. CDR3 nucleotide sequence: TGTGCCATCAGTGATCGGGGGGGCAATCAGCCCCAGCATTTT. It encodes CAISDRGGNQPQHF.

V usage is TRBV5-1 and J usage is TRBJ1-3; perhaps TRBD1 as D (5 bases). The CDR3 has 14 residues. CDR1 is SGHRS and CDR2 is YFSETQ in the germline V gene. The V gene lost 0 bases and the J gene lost 7 bases, with 11 bases spanning the gap. The CDR3 loop reads CASSLGPGENTIYF. CDR3 nucleotide sequence: TGCGCCAGCAGCTTGGGACCGGGGGAGAACACCATATATTTT.

This clone was recorded a few times. The chain employs TRBV7-8 and TRBJ2-7; tentatively, D is TRBD2 (6 bases). CDR1 and CDR2 (germline): SGHVS, FQNEAQ. This CDR3 comprises 14 residues. V was pared by 5 bases and J by 2 bases, with 13 bases between. The CDR3: CASSTGLIPYEQYF. The DNA for the CDR3 is TGTGCCAGCAGCACGGGACTGATCCCCTACGAGCAGTACTTC.

The chain uses TRBV6-5 and TRBJ2-3, with D maybe TRBD2 (6 bases). V was clipped by 0 bases and J by 5 bases, with 12 bases between them. Germline-derived CDR1 and CDR2 are MNHEY and SVGAGI. This CDR3 region has 15 residues. CDR3 loop: CASSYSMTGVDTQYF. CDR3 nucleotides: TGTGCCAGCAGTTACTCGATGACGGGGGTAGATACGCAGTATTTT.

The rearrangement links TRBV27 to TRBJ2-7; 7 bases are a match to TRBD2. The CDR3 is 14 amino acids. Germline CDR1 MNHEY, CDR2 SMNVEV (reference sequence). The V gene end was trimmed by 2 bases and the J gene end by 2 bases; junction bases not matched to a gene: 3. This chain's CDR3 is CASSLRSGTYEQYF. The DNA of the CDR3 is TGTGCCAGCAGTTTAAGAAGCGGGACCTACGAGCAGTACTTC.

This clone has a single count. CDR3 loop: CASSLGQTYTDTQYF. The CDR3 region has the DNA TGTGCCAGCAGTTTGGGACAGACGTACACAGATACGCAGTATTTT. This chain joins TRBV27 and TRBJ2-3, with 7 bases fitting TRBD1. This CDR3 comprises 15 residues. The V and J ends lost 3 bases and 2 bases, in that order; junction bases with no gene match: 5. Germline lookup yields CDR1 MNHEY and CDR2 SMNVEV (reference sequence).

The chain is built from TRBV9 and TRBJ2-3; 13 bases match TRBD2. Losses at the gene ends were 3 bases for V and 2 bases for J; bases not matched to a gene: 3. The CDR3 is made up of 16 amino acids. Germline loops: CDR1 SGDLS, CDR2 YYNGEE. In DNA, the CDR3 is TGTGCCAGCAGCGGGGGACTAGCGGGACCCACAGATACGCAGTATTTT. Amino acid sequence: CASSGGLAGPTDTQYF.

V and J are TRBV19 and TRBJ1-2, with 10 bases fitting TRBD1. Germline values: CDR1 LNHDA, CDR2 SQIVND (reference sequence). The CDR3 totals 13 residues. V was pared by 4 bases and J by 7 bases, with 3 bases of the junction left unmatched. As DNA, the CDR3 is TGTGCCAGTAGTAGGACAGGGGGGTCTGGCTACACCTTC. Its translation is CASSRTGGSGYTF.

The chain joins TRBV11-2 to TRBJ1-2; D may be TRBD1 (6 bases). CDR3 length equals 13 residues. Between the trimmed V and J ends, which lost 5 bases and 1 base, there was a span of 8 bases. Looked up from germline, CDR1 is SGHAT and CDR2 is FQNNGV. The CDR3 nucleotides read TGTGCCAGCAGCCCACAGGGTAACTATGGCTACACCTTC. Amino acid sequence: CASSPQGNYGYTF.

This rearrangement joins TRBV6-1 to TRBJ2-7; weak D call: TRBD1 (6 bases). Germline V gene data show CDR1 as MNHNS and CDR2 as SASEGT. The CDR3 spans 12 residues. Trimming stripped 10 bases from V and 3 bases from J, with 13 bases between. CDR3 in amino acids: CATNQQGYEQYF. The DNA for the CDR3 is TGTGCCACAAATCAACAGGGCTACGAGCAGTACTTC.

This chain uses TRBV12-5 with TRBJ1-4; TRBD1 might be the D (6 bases). CDR1 and CDR2 from the germline V gene are LGHNT and FRNRAP. V was shortened by 1 base and J by 2 bases, with 11 bases between the two germline ends. CDR3 size: 16 residues. CDR3 sequence: CASGLAQGSTNEKLFF. The CDR3 region has the DNA TGTGCTAGTGGTTTGGCACAGGGATCCACTAATGAAAAACTGTTTTTT.

For the CDR3, the DNA is TGTGCCAGCAGCTCCTCCTATGGCTACACCTTC. It translates to CASSSSYGYTF. The chain couples TRBV5-6 to TRBJ1-2; D unclear. This CDR3 has 11 amino acids. The germline V gene encodes CDR1 SGHDT and CDR2 YYEEEE. V was shortened by 3 bases and J by 4 bases, with 4 bases between the two germline ends.

V usage is TRBV7-9 and J usage is TRBJ2-1; TRBD1 matches at 7 bases. V lost 4 bases and J lost 2; bases outside the gene matches: 8. There are 16 residues in the CDR3. Germline lookup yields CDR1 SEHNR and CDR2 FQNEAQ (reference sequence). The CDR3 region has the DNA TGTGCCAGCAGCTCGACAGGGACAATGCCCTACAATGAGCAGTTCTTC. This gives the protein CASSSTGTMPYNEQFF.

The V call is TRBV5-1, the J call TRBJ2-2, with D perhaps matching TRBD1 (5 bases). The CDR3 has 15 residues. Germline-derived CDR1 and CDR2 are SGHRS and YFSETQ. Trimming removed 5 bases at V and 3 bases at J, with 14 bases between. The CDR3 coding sequence is TGCGCCAGCAGATCACCCCCCAGGGACACCGGGGAGCTGTTTTTT. Protein sequence: CASRSPPRDTGELFF. Together with reference TRBV5-1 and TRBJ2-2, the CDR3 gives the full variable domain: KAGVTQTPRYLIKTRGQQVTLSCSPISGHRSVSWYQQTPGQGLQFLFEYFSETQRNKGNFPGRFSGRQFSNSRSEMNVSTLELGDSALYLCASRSPPRDTGELFFGEGSRLTVL.

Only one count was recorded for this clone. This rearrangement joins TRBV6-6 to TRBJ1-2, with D maybe TRBD1 (5 bases). This CDR3 has 13 amino acids. Germline V gene data show CDR1 as MNHNY and CDR2 as SVGAGI (reference sequence). With 5 bases removed from V and 7 bases from J, the gap between germline ends came to 14 bases. The CDR3 loop is CASSLQGGPGYTF. CDR3 coding DNA: TGTGCCAGCAGTCTCCAGGGAGGCCCTGGCTACACCTTC.

The V and J genes are TRBV18 and TRBJ2-3; 7 bases line up with TRBD2. This CDR3 has 17 amino acids. With V trimmed by 2 bases and J by 0 bases, 8 bases remained unmatched. CDR1 is KGHSH, CDR2 LQKENI, per germline. CDR3 DNA sequence: TGTGCCAGCTCACCAGGGGACTACCCCCCTAGCACAGATACGCAGTATTTT. Amino acid sequence: CASSPGDYPPSTDTQYF.

The chain has TRBV2 and TRBJ1-5, with 9 bases matching TRBD1. The trim removed 3 bases at V and 3 bases at J, leaving 3 bases unmatched. From germline, CDR1 is SNHLY and CDR2 FYNNEI. The length of the CDR3 is 15 residues. The CDR3 sequence is CASSDGTGSNQPQHF. CDR3 bases: TGTGCCAGCAGTGACGGGACAGGGTCCAATCAGCCCCAGCATTTT.

The rearrangement joins TRBV7-2 to TRBJ1-2; 11 bases map to TRBD1. Germline CDR1 SGHTA, CDR2 FQGNSA. The trim removed 3 bases at V and 4 bases at J, leaving 4 bases unmatched. This CDR3 comprises 15 residues. The DNA of the CDR3 is TGTGCCAGCAGCTTCGGGACAGGGGGGGTCTATGGCTACACCTTC. Protein product: CASSFGTGGVYGYTF.

The chain couples TRBV11-3 to TRBJ2-1, with 12 bases lining up with TRBD2. The V and J ends lost 4 bases and 8 bases, in that order; junction bases with no gene match: 6. The germline V gene has CDR1 SGHNT and CDR2 YENEEA. The CDR3 sequence is 15 residues long. The CDR3 protein is CASSYGTSGFDEQFF. In nucleotides, the CDR3 is TGTGCCAGCAGCTACGGGACTAGCGGGTTTGATGAGCAGTTCTTC.

The chain combines TRBV30 with TRBJ1-2; a weak D match, TRBD1 (5 bases). The CDR3 is 13 residues long. V was clipped by 5 bases and J by 2 bases, with 12 bases between them. In germline, CDR1 is GTSNPN, CDR2 SVGIG (reference sequence). For the CDR3, the DNA is TGTGCCTGGGCCTACAGGAACAACTATGGCTACACCTTC. Amino acids: CAWAYRNNYGYTF.

The chain couples TRBV28 to TRBJ2-1, with D uncertain. The V and J ends lost 7 bases and 8 bases respectively, with 12 bases between them. Per germline, CDR1 MDHEN and CDR2 SYDVKM. The CDR3 covers 12 residues. The DNA for the CDR3 is TGTGCCAGCATTTCTAGTGGCTATGAGCAGTTCTTC. The encoded protein is CASISSGYEQFF.

The V gene is TRBV4-2, the J gene TRBJ1-3; unclear D gene. The germline V gene encodes CDR1 LGHNA and CDR2 YNFKEQ. Trimming removed 1 base from V and 4 bases from J, with 17 bases in between. The CDR3 is 17 residues long. The CDR3 protein is CASSQASPLLEGNTIYF. The CDR3, as DNA: TGTGCCAGCAGCCAAGCTTCGCCCCTACTCGAGGGAAACACCATATATTTT.

In this sample, this clone turned up a few times. The rearrangement links TRBV7-6 to TRBJ2-3; TRBD2 agrees at 7 bases. Trimming took 4 bases from V and 0 from J; bases not matched to a gene: 4. Germline V lookup: CDR1 SGHVS, CDR2 FNYEAQ. CDR3 size: 15 residues. DNA for the CDR3: TGTGCCAGCAGCTCAGGTAGCGGGAGCACAGATACGCAGTATTTT. Amino acid sequence: CASSSGSGSTDTQYF.

J is TRBJ1-2 and V is TRBV10-1, with TRBD1 identical over 12 bases. This CDR3 has 15 residues. With V trimmed by 4 bases and J by 7 bases, 7 bases remained unmatched. CDR1 is WNHNN, CDR2 SYGVQD, per germline (reference sequence). CDR3: CASSVRGQGACGYTF. CDR3 coding DNA: TGCGCCAGCAGTGTCCGGGGACAGGGGGCCTGTGGCTACACCTTC.

The chain carries TRBV18 and TRBJ1-1; weak D call: TRBD1 (6 bases). The V end was cut by 1 base, the J end by 3 bases, with 9 bases between. This CDR3 spans 14 amino acids. In germline, CDR1 is KGHSH, CDR2 LQKENI. The CDR3, as DNA: TGTGCCAGCTCACCACGGGGGCATTACACTGAAGCTTTCTTT. It codes for CASSPRGHYTEAFF.

V gene TRBV4-2 combines with J gene TRBJ2-5, with 7 bases aligning to TRBD2. Losses at the gene ends were 0 bases for V and 5 bases for J; bases not matched to a gene: 12. Germline CDR1 is LGHNA and CDR2 is YNFKEQ. This CDR3 is 17 amino acids long. The DNA of the CDR3 is TGTGCCAGCAGCCAAGATAAGGCGCGGGGGTACGTGGAGACCCAGTACTTC. It specifies CASSQDKARGYVETQYF.

V gene TRBV6-4 combines with J gene TRBJ2-1, with 9 bases fitting TRBD2. The CDR3 sequence is 14 residues long. Germline assignment: CDR1 MRHNA and CDR2 SNTAGT. After removal of 7 bases from V and 7 bases from J, the junction contained 8 bases not matched to a gene. The CDR3 here is CASTPDSGGNEQFF. DNA of the CDR3: TGTGCCAGCACCCCCGATAGCGGGGGAAATGAGCAGTTCTTC.

The V gene is TRBV5-1, the J gene TRBJ1-1; 9 bases are shared with TRBD1. Germline V gene data show CDR1 as SGHRS and CDR2 as YFSETQ. V trimming: 3 bases; J trimming: 1 base; junction bases outside the gene matches: 4. This CDR3 has 15 residues. The CDR3 DNA reads as TGCGCCAGCAGCTCACAGGGACAGGGGAACACTGAAGCTTTCTTT. As protein: CASSSQGQGNTEAFF.